This record concerns one TCR beta chain sequence. Its cognate antigen is unknown. TCRdb keeps only in-frame clones here, not all; method: immunoSEQ multiplex PCR. Among roughly 33,000 clones listed, roughly 90% were seen once. The germline V and J ends were trimmed by 4 bases and 2 bases, with 9 bases remaining between them. The CDR3 covers 13 residues. CDR1 is SGHRS and CDR2 is YFSETQ in the germline V gene. These data belong to a study of T cells in localized non-small cell lung cancer. Study observations and caveats: Compared with tumor, uninvolved adjacent lung displayed greater T cell clonality, ranking highest overall.

This receptor was taken from a woman aged 40 to 75 with stage I lung adenocarcinoma. This specimen consisted of peripheral blood, obtained before any cancer treatment. This rearrangement joins TRBV5-1 to TRBJ2-5, with a weak D call TRBD2 (6 bases). Here the CDR3 reads CASSSRGQETQYF. The CDR3 DNA sequence: TGCGCCAGCAGCAGCCGGGGGCAAGAGACCCAGTACTTC.